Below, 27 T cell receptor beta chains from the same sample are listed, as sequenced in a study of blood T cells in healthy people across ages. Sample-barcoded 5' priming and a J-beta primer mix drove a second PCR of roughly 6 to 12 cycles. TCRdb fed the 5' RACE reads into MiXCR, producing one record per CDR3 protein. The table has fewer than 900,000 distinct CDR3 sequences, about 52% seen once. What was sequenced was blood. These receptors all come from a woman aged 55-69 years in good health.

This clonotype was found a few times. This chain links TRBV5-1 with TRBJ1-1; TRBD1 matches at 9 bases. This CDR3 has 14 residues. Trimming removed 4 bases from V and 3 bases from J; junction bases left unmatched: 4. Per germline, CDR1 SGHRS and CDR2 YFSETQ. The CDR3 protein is CASSAQGADTEAFF. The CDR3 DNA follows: TGCGCCAGCAGCGCACAGGGGGCGGACACTGAAGCTTTCTTT.

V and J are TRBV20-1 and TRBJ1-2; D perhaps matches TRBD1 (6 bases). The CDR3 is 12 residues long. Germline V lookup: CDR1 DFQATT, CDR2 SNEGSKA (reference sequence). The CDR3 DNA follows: TGCAACGCGGGGGGCGCCAACTATGGCTACACCTTC. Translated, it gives CNAGGANYGYTF.

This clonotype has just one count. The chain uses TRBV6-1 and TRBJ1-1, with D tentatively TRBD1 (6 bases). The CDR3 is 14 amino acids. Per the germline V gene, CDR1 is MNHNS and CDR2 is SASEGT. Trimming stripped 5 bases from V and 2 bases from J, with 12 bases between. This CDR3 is CASSKGGINTEAFF. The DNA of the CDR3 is TGTGCCAGCAGTAAGGGGGGGATCAACACTGAAGCTTTCTTT.

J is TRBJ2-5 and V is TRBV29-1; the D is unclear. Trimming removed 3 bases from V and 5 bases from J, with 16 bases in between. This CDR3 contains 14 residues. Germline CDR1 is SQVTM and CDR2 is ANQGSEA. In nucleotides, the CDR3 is TGCAGCGTTGAGGACCACTCCAACTCGGAGACCCAGTACTTC. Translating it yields CSVEDHSNSETQYF.

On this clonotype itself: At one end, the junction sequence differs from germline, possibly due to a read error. Written as DNA, the CDR3 is TGTGGCAGCAGTTCCTCACTAGGGACACCCGGGCTCGAGCAGTACTTC. It specifies CGSSSSLGTPGLEQYF. The chain uses TRBV6-5 and TRBJ2-7; D perhaps matches TRBD1 (6 bases). CDR1 and CDR2 (germline): MNHEY, SVGAGI. The length of the CDR3 is 16 residues.

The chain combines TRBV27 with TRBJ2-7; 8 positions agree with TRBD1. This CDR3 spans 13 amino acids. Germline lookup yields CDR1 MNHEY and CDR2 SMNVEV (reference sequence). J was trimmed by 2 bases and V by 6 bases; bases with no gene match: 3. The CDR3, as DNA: TGTGCCAGCAGGAAACAGGGGGCCTACGAGCAGTACTTC. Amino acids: CASRKQGAYEQYF.

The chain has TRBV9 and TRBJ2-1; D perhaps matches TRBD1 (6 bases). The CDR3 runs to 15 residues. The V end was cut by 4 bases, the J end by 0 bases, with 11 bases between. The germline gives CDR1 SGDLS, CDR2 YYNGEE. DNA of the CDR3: TGTGCCAGCAGCAAGACAGGAGACTCCTACAATGAGCAGTTCTTC. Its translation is CASSKTGDSYNEQFF.

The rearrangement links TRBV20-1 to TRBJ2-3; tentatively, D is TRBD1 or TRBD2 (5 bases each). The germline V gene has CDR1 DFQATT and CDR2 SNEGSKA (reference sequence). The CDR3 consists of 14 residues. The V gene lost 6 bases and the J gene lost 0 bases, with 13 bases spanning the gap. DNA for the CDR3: TGCAGTGCCCCGGGGACGGCTAGCACAGATACGCAGTATTTT. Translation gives CSAPGTASTDTQYF.

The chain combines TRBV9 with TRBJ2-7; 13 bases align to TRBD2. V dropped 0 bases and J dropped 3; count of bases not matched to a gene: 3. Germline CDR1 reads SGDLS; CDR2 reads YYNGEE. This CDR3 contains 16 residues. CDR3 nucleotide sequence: TGTGCCAGCAGCGTAGGCACTAGCGGGAGGGGCTACGAGCAGTACTTC. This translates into CASSVGTSGRGYEQYF. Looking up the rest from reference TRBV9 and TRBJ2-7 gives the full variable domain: DSGVTQTPKHLITATGQRVTLRCSPRSGDLSVYWYQQSLDQGLQFLIQYYNGEERAKGNILERFSAQQFPDLHSELNLSSLELGDSALYFCASSVGTSGRGYEQYFGPGTRLTVT.

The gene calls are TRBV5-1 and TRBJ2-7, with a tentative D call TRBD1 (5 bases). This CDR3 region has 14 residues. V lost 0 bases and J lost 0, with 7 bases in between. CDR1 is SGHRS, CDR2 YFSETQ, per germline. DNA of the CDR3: TGCGCCAGCAGCTTGGTCAGGGACTCCTACGAGCAGTACTTC. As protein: CASSLVRDSYEQYF.

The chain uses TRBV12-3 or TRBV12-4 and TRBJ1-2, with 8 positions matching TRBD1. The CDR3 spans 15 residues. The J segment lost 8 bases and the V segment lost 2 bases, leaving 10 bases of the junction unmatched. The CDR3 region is CASSLQGALGWGYTF. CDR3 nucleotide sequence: TGTGCCAGCAGTTTACAGGGGGCTTTGGGATGGGGCTACACCTTC.

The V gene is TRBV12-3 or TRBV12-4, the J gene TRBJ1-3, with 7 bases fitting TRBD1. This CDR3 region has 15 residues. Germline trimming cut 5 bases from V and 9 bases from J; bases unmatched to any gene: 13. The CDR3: CASSPYAGQDSTIYF. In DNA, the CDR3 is TGTGCCAGCAGTCCCTATGCTGGACAGGACAGCACCATATATTTT.

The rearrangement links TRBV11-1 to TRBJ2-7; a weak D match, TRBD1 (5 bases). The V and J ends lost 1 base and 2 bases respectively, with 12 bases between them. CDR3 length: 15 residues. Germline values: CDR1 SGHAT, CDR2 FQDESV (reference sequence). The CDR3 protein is CASSLGLNRPYEQYF. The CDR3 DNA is TGTGCCAGCAGCTTAGGACTCAACAGGCCCTACGAGCAGTACTTC.

CDR3 protein: CASSFEGATFDEQFF. DNA for the CDR3: TGCGCCAGCAGCTTTGAAGGGGCTACTTTCGATGAGCAGTTCTTC. The rearrangement links TRBV5-1 to TRBJ2-1, with D possibly being TRBD1 (5 bases). Per germline, CDR1 SGHRS and CDR2 YFSETQ. Trimming shortened V by 2 bases and J by 8 bases, and 17 bases separated the two germline ends. This CDR3 comprises 15 residues.

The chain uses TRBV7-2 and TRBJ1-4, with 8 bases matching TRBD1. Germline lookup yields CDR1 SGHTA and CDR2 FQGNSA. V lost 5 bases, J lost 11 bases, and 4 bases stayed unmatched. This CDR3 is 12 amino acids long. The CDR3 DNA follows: TGTGCCAGCAGCGTGGACAGGGTGAAACTGTTTTTT. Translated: CASSVDRVKLFF.

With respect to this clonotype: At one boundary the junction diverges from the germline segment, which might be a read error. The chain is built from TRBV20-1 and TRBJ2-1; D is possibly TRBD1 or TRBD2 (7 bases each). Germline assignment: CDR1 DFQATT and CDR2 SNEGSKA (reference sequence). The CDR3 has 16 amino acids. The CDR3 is CRARDRDYLDSNEQFF. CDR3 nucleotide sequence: TGCAGAGCTAGAGACAGGGACTACTTAGACTCCAATGAGCAGTTCTTC.

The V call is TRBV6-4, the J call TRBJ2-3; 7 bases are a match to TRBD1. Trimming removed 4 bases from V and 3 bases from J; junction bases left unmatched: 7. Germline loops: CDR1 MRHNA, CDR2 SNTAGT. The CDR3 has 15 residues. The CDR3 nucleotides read TGTGCCAGCAGTGTAAGGGGGACAGTAACAGATACGCAGTATTTT. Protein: CASSVRGTVTDTQYF.

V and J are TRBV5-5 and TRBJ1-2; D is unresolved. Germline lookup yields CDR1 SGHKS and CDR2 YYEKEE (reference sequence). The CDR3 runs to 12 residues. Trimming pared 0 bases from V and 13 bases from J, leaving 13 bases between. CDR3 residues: CASSLVTVPSTF. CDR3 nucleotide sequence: TGTGCCAGCAGCTTGGTTACAGTCCCCAGCACCTTC.

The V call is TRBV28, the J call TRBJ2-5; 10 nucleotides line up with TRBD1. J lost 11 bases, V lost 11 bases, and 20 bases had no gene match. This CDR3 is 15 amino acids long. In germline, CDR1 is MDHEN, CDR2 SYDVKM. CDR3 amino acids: CASTGGSPIGNEQYF. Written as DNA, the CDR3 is TGTGCCTCGACAGGGGGCTCTCCTATTGGGAATGAGCAGTACTTC.

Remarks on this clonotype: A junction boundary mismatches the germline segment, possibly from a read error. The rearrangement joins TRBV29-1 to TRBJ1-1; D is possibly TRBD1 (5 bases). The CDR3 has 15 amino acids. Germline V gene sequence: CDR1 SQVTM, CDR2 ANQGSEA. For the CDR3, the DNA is TGCAGCGTTAAAGAGCGGGGACGACCGAACACTGAAGCTTTCTTT. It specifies CSVKERGRPNTEAFF.

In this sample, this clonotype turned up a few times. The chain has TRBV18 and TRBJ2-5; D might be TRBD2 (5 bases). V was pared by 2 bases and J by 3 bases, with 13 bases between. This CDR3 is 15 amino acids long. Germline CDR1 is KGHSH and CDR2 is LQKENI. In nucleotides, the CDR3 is TGTGCCAGCTCACCATTTCGGGGATCGGAAGAGACCCAGTACTTC. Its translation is CASSPFRGSEETQYF.

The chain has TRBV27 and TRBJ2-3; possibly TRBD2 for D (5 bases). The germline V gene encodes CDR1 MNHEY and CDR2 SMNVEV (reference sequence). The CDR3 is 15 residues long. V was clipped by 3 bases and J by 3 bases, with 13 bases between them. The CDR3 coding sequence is TGTGCCAGCAGTTTCGAGAGGGTCCCGACAGATACGCAGTATTTT. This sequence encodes CASSFERVPTDTQYF.

CDR3 protein: CSALPGTGILHNEQFF. CDR3 nucleotides: TGCAGTGCGTTACCCGGGACAGGGATTTTGCACAATGAGCAGTTCTTC. J is TRBJ2-1 and V is TRBV20-1; 9 bases line up with TRBD1. The length of the CDR3 is 16 residues. The ends lost 6 bases at V and 5 bases at J; junction bases unmatched: 14. Germline CDR1 and CDR2: DFQATT and SNEGSKA (reference sequence).

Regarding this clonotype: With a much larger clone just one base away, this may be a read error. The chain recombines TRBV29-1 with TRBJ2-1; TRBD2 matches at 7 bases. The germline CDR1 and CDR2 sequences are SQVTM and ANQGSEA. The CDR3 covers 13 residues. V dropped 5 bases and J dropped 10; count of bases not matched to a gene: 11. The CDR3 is CSVRASGYGEQFF. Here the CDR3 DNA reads TGCAGCGTTAGGGCTAGCGGATACGGGGAGCAGTTCTTC.

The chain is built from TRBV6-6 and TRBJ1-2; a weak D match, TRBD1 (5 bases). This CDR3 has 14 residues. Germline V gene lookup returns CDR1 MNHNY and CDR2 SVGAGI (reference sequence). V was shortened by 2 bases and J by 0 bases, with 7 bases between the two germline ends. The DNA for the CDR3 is TGTGCCAGCAGTTACGACAGAACTAACTATGGCTACACCTTC. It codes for CASSYDRTNYGYTF.

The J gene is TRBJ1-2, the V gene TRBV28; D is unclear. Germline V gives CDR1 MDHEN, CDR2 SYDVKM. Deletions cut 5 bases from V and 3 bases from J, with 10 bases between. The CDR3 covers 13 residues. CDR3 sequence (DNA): TGTGCCAGCAGTGTAAGGGTGGACTATGGCTACACCTTC. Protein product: CASSVRVDYGYTF.

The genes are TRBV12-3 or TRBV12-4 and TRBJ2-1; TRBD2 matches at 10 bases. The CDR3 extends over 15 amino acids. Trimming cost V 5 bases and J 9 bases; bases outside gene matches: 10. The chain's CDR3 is CASSPLAGVWGEQFF. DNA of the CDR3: TGTGCCAGCAGTCCCCTAGCGGGAGTATGGGGTGAGCAGTTCTTC.